This T cell receptor beta chain emerged from a study of cytotoxic CD8 clonotypes in ibrutinib-treated CLL. Study-level findings and limits: Upon ibrutinib response clonality rose, and upon progression it fell back toward baseline.

Regarding this clone: Its antigen remains unidentified.

Around 2.2 micrograms of genomic DNA, which was extracted from cryopreserved PBMCs, served as the material used for the TCR beta libraries. Profiled with immunoSEQ multiplex PCR; TCRdb holds only in-frame clones, not every one. This sample carries around 140,000 clones, about 70% of them seen once, and the ten largest clones take 5% to 5.5%. Germline lookup yields CDR1 LGHNA and CDR2 YSLEER. V was trimmed by 0 bases and J by 9 bases, leaving 9 bases between them. The CDR3 extends over 13 amino acids. The sequencing used PBMCs, collected after 24 months of ibrutinib treatment. The TCR originated in a human donor with chronic lymphocytic leukemia. This chain connects TRBV4-3 to TRBJ2-1, with D tentatively TRBD1 or TRBD2 (6 bases each). For the CDR3, the DNA is TGCGCCAGCAGCCAAGAGGGGGGCGGTGAGCAGTTCTTC. Residues: CASSQEGGGEQFF.